The source of this TCR beta chain is a study of blood T cell repertoires in COVID-19. This clone was found once. V was trimmed by 2 bases and J by 1 base, leaving 8 bases between them. Germline V gene sequence: CDR1 SGHVS, CDR2 FNYEAQ. The CDR3 is 14 amino acids. Using immunoSEQ multiplex PCR, the repertoire was profiled, and TCRdb retains in-frame clones only, with some absent. The sample contains around 160,000 clones, roughly four fifths of which appear only once. The sequencing sample was made of peripheral blood. The chain employs TRBV7-6 and TRBJ1-1; D gene uncertain. The TCR sequence derives from a human donor with acute or convalescent COVID-19. The donor label of this sample is uncertain. Here the CDR3 reads CASSLMSQNTEAFF. The CDR3 DNA follows: TGTGCCAGCAGCTTAATGTCCCAGAACACTGAAGCTTTCTTT.